The 9 T cell receptor beta chains given below trace back to one sample, sequenced in a study of beta chain features in type 1 diabetes (dated by TCRdb to the late 2010s). The library was prepared using the immunoSEQ multiplex PCR assay. The entire amount of isolated RNA was reverse transcribed using the High Capacity cDNA Reverse Transcription Kit, so the sequenced TCRB transcripts were expressed ones. As stored in TCRdb, this immuneACCESS dataset retains in-frame rearrangements with V and J assigned. A fraction of the clones does not appear; measured against another copy, unresolved V genes explain less than half of the discrepancy, and the remainder lacks a known reason. For this sample there are about 700,000 clones; 13% appear just once. The leading ten clones occupy 0.022% of the sample. What these receptors recognize is not known. Overall study outcomes, separate from this receptor: In all four CD4+ subsets, TCRB CDR3 length was moderately but significantly shorter in type 1 diabetes patients.

Sequencing input: naive CD4+ T cells from blood. The sample's cell subset or site label, decoded: true naive CD4+ T cells. The receptors here all came from a man between 18 and 35 years old with type 1 diabetes.

This clone occurred a few times. CDR3 sequence: CASSQEGGGGPTEAFF. The CDR3 DNA sequence: TGCGCCAGCAGCCAAGAAGGCGGAGGGGGGCCAACTGAAGCTTTCTTT. V gene TRBV4-1 combines with J gene TRBJ1-1, with D possibly being TRBD1 (6 bases). Germline V gene sequence: CDR1 MGHRA, CDR2 YSYEKL. The CDR3 has 16 residues. V lost 0 bases and J lost 5, with 16 bases in between.

This rearrangement joins TRBV5-1 to TRBJ2-1, with D perhaps TRBD1 (5 bases). The CDR3 length is 15 residues. The germline CDR1 and CDR2 sequences are SGHRS and YFSETQ. The V end lost 3 bases, the J end lost 7 bases, and 17 bases lay between the germline ends. The CDR3 nucleotides are TGCGCCAGCAGCTCACAGGAACTCGGATCTAATGAGCAGTTCTTC. Its protein is CASSSQELGSNEQFF.

This clone occurred a few times. The V call is TRBV5-1, the J call TRBJ2-7, with D maybe TRBD2 (5 bases). The CDR3 is 12 amino acids. Trimming removed 1 base from V and 9 bases from J, with 11 bases in between. CDR1 is SGHRS and CDR2 is YFSETQ in the germline V gene. CDR3 region: CASSLTPGMQYF. CDR3 bases: TGCGCCAGCAGCTTGACCCCCGGGATGCAGTACTTC. The variable domain in full, with the rest retrieved from reference TRBV5-1 and TRBJ2-7, is KAGVTQTPRYLIKTRGQQVTLSCSPISGHRSVSWYQQTPGQGLQFLFEYFSETQRNKGNFPGRFSGRQFSNSRSEMNVSTLELGDSALYLCASSLTPGMQYFGPGTRLTVT.

V gene TRBV6-6 combines with J gene TRBJ2-5; D is possibly TRBD2 (6 bases). Trimming took off 2 bases at V and 13 bases at J, with 23 bases between the two ends. The CDR3 length is 15 residues. CDR1 and CDR2 from the germline V gene are MNHNY and SVGAGI (reference sequence). CDR3 nucleotide sequence: TGTGCCAGCAGTTACACACGAAGCGGTTCGGAGGGTTGGTACTTC. Protein product: CASSYTRSGSEGWYF.

This clone was detected only a few times. V is TRBV6-1 and J is TRBJ1-1; D is unresolved. Germline V gene sequence: CDR1 MNHNS, CDR2 SASEGT. Trimming stripped 10 bases from V and 1 base from J, with 16 bases between. The CDR3 is made up of 14 amino acids. The DNA for the CDR3 is TGTGCCACCCAAGGTGCACGGAAGAACACTGAAGCTTTCTTT. Translation gives CATQGARKNTEAFF.

This rearrangement joins TRBV9 to TRBJ2-1, with 13 bases that match TRBD2. Trimming at V came to 0 bases and at J to 4 bases, leaving 4 bases not matched to a gene. Germline V gives CDR1 SGDLS, CDR2 YYNGEE. The CDR3 length is 17 residues. CDR3 DNA: TGTGCCAGCAGCGTAGCCGGGACTAGCGGGGTATACAATGAGCAGTTCTTC. Translating it yields CASSVAGTSGVYNEQFF.

This clone was seen only a few times. The J gene is TRBJ1-5, the V gene TRBV5-1, with D uncertain. Trimming pared 0 bases from V and 4 bases from J, leaving 5 bases between. Germline V gives CDR1 SGHRS, CDR2 YFSETQ. The CDR3 is made up of 13 amino acids. CDR3 region: CASSLDLNQPQHF. DNA of the CDR3: TGCGCCAGCAGCTTGGACCTTAATCAGCCCCAGCATTTT.

The chain links TRBV21-1 to TRBJ2-7; TRBD2 is the table's D call and was not checked against the DNA. TRBV21-1 is a known pseudogene. This CDR3 spans 16 amino acids. CDR3 amino acids: CASIPGLAGAHYEQYF. In DNA form, the CDR3 reads TGTGCCAGCATCCCAGGACTAGCGGGGGCCCACTACGAGCAGTACTTC.

This clone was seen more than once but under ten times. V gene TRBV27 combines with J gene TRBJ2-6, with D perhaps matching TRBD2 (7 bases). Trimming pared 4 bases from V and 4 bases from J, leaving 20 bases between. The V gene's germline CDR1 is MNHEY and CDR2 SMNVEV (reference sequence). This CDR3 is 18 amino acids long. The CDR3 region is CASSSAGAHYPGANVLTF. The CDR3 DNA reads TGTGCCAGCAGTTCGGCGGGGGCCCATTACCCCGGGGCCAACGTCCTGACTTTC.